This T cell receptor (beta chain) was documented in a study of blood T cells in healthy people across ages (dated by TCRdb to between 2015 and 2016). Regarding the complete study: In model experiments, template switching captured about one uniquely barcoded TCR beta cDNA molecule for every two T cells. To avoid experimental bias, donors of different ages were distributed randomly across sequencing lanes. Using the same blood draw, the study looked at two additional independent replicas of 1 million unique cDNA reads for two donors, one aged 18 to 30 and the other aged 80 or older. Donors were grouped into four age groups: young (average approximately 15 years), middle-aged (39), aged (around 60) and long-lived (less than 85). Age-related changes in TCR beta repertoire diversity were measured in the study by deep sequencing normalized with unique cDNA molecular identifiers. Results the study describes overall, beyond this receptor: Conclusive comparison of naive and antigen-experienced compartments was prevented by the profiling of bulk unsorted PBMCs. Because donor CMV infection status was unknown, age-related changes in expanded clonotypes were potentially confounded. Compared with the aged group, the long-lived group had more naive CD4+ T cells, fewer expanded clones and increased TCR diversity, a pattern suggesting age selection. Observed TCR beta diversity per million T cells fell roughly linearly with age, and a significant reduction was already apparent by age around 40. Observed TCR beta diversity correlated strongly with the percentage of naive T cells measured by flow cytometry. Estimates of total diversity from one million sequenced T cells were regarded as lower bounds and underestimates.

The donors were 40 or so Caucasian individuals from Russia, aged 6 to 90 years, who were systemically healthy. About 10 milliliters of peripheral blood were collected from each donor into EDTA-treated Vacutainer tubes. Ficoll-Paque density-gradient centrifugation was used to isolate PBMCs, with at least 6.5 million per sample. Trizol reagent was used to extract total RNA from the PBMCs, yielding at least 5 micrograms per sample. For every donor, flow cytometry on a PBMC aliquot measured the percentage of naive CD45RAhigh/CD27high T cells. About this clonotype itself: It has no known antigen specificity. It has no much larger one-base neighbor in the sample; base qualities were not kept.

From the germline V gene (reference sequence), CDR1 is DFQATT and CDR2 is SNEGSKA. Trimming takes 3 bases from V and 4 bases from J, and the germline ends sit 17 bases apart. The CDR3 sequence holds 15 residues, the cysteine and phenylalanine included. Just CDR3 DNA is preserved here, 45 bases in frame from base 1. To prepare the library, 5' RACE was applied. Sequencer: Illumina HiSeq 2500. A second 7 to 11 cycle PCR used a sample-barcoded 5' primer and a J-beta primer mix. A unique molecular identifier was introduced onto each TCR beta cDNA molecule by a template-switch 5' adaptor carrying 12 random nucleotides. Each sample yielded at least 3 million CDR3-containing paired-end reads. The Mint cDNA synthesis kit, primed by a TRBC-specific oligonucleotide, was used to synthesize first-strand cDNA from all RNA. All cDNA was treated with uracil-DNA glycosylase and then went through a first 18-cycle PCR with the universal primers M1SS and BC2_uni_R. The published analysis was carried out like this. Normalization of each sample was performed by random selection of 1 million high-quality reads, each carrying a distinct molecular identifier. Instead of being binned into consensus sequences, reads that shared molecular identifiers were thrown out. MiTCR, run with a Q25 quality threshold and the strictest error-elimination algorithm, handled CDR3 identification, clonotype clustering and error correction. A nonparametric unseen species model with Euler transformation was used to estimate lower-bound total TCR beta diversity. Starting from the raw public reads, TCRdb applied fastp trimming at Q25, assembled clones with MiXCR and retained in-frame beta chains. Rows merge per CDR3 protein into single entries with the most common DNA and genes. TCRdb's processing, not the authors', yielded these V and J calls. Across this sample there are hundreds of thousands of distinct CDR3 sequences, with about 52% seen only once. The top ten constitute approximately 32% of the sample.

The specimen was blood. Here the chain combines TRBV20-1 and TRBJ2-3, with TRBD1 tentatively as D gene (6 bases match). The TCR originated in a woman aged 55 to 70 in good health. CDR3 region: CSARIPDSYSDTQYF. At the DNA level, the sequence is TGCAGTGCTAGGATCCCGGACAGTTACTCAGATACGCAGTATTTT.